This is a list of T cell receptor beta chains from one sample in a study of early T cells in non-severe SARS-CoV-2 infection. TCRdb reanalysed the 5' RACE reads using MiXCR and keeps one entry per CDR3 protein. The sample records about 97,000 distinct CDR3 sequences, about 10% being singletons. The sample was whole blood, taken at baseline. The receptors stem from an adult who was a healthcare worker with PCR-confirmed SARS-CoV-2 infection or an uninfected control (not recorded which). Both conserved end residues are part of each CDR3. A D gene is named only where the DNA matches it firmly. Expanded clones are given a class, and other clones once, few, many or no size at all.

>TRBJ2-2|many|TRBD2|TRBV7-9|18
TGTGCCAGCAGCCAATTGGAGCTAGCGGGGCCGAACACCGGGGAGCTGTTTTTT
CASSQLELAGPNTGELFF
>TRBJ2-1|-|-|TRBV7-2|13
TGTGCCAGCAGCTTAGCGCCGGGGTACGAGCAGTTCTTC
CASSLAPGYEQFF
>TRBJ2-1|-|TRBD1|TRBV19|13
TGTGCCAGTAGTTCCCTCGGGGACAGCGAGCAGTTCTTC
CASSSLGDSEQFF
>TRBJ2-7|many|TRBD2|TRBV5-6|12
TGTGCCAGCAATGGACTAGCGGGATTTCCGTACTTC
CASNGLAGFPYF
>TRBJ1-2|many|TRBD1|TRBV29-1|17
TGCAGCGTCGACAGAGGGACAGGAGAACAACAGAACTATGGCTACACCTTC
CSVDRGTGEQQNYGYTF
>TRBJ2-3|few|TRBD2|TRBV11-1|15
TGTGCCAGCAGCTTAAGGGACTACGGGGGGGATACGCAGTATTTT
CASSLRDYGGDTQYF
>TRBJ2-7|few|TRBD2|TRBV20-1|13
TGCAGTGCTACCACCTCGGGGAGGGGCGAGCAGTACTTC
CSATTSGRGEQYF
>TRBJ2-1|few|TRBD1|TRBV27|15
TGTGCCAGCAGTTTAGGGACAGGGCCCTACAATGAGCAGTTCTTC
CASSLGTGPYNEQFF
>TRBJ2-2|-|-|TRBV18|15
TGTGCCAGCTCACCCAGGGCAGAACCCACCGGGGAGCTGTTTTTT
CASSPRAEPTGELFF
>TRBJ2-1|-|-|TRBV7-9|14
TGTGCCAGCAGAGCCGGGACTTTTAACAATGAGCAGTTCTTC
CASRAGTFNNEQFF
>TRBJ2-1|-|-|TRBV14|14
TGTGCCAGCAGCCCACCCGGGGACTACAATGAGCAGTTCTTC
CASSPPGDYNEQFF
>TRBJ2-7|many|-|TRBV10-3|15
TGTGCCATCAGTGAGCCGGCAAGGACAGACTACGAGCAGTACTTC
CAISEPARTDYEQYF
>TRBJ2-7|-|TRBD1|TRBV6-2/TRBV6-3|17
TGTGCCAGCAGTTACACCCTACGGGACAGGGGACTCTACGAGCAGTACTTC
CASSYTLRDRGLYEQYF
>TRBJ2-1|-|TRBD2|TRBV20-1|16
TGCAGTGCTAGGACCCAACTAGCGGGTACCTACAATGAGCAGTTCTTC
CSARTQLAGTYNEQFF
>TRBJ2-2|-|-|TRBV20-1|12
TGCAGTGCTAGGGGGCATGGCGGGGAGCTGTTTTTT
CSARGHGGELFF
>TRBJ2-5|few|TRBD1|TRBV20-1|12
TGCAGTGCAGATACAGGGGCCGAGACCCAGTACTTC
CSADTGAETQYF
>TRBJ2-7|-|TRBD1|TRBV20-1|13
TGCAGTGGGGACAGGGGTGAGAGCTACGAGCAGTACTTC
CSGDRGESYEQYF
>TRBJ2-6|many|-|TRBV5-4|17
TGTGCCAGCAGTACACCAAGGGGGAGCTCTGGGGCCAACGTCCTGACTTTC
CASSTPRGSSGANVLTF
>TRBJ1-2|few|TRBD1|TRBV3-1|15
TGTGCCAGCAGCCAAGGGATGACAGGGAAGGATGGCTACACCTTC
CASSQGMTGKDGYTF
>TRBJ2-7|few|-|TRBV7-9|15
TGTGCCAGCAGCCGGAGGGGCTCAACGTCCTACGAGCAGTACTTC
CASSRRGSTSYEQYF
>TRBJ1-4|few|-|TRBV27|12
TGTGCCAGCAGTTTACTGGGGGAAAAACTGTTTTTT
CASSLLGEKLFF
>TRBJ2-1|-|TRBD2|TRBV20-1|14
TGCAGTGCTAGGGTAGCGGGCTCCTACAATGAGCAGTTCTTC
CSARVAGSYNEQFF
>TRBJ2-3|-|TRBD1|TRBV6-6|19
TGTGCCAGCAGTTACACCTTAGCCGGACAGGGGGCCGGAGGGGGTACGCAGTATTTT
CASSYTLAGQGAGGGTQYF
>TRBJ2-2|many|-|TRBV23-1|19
TGCGCCAGCAGTCAATCAGAGGGGGAACTTATTTGGAACACCGGGGAGCTGTTTTTT
CASSQSEGELIWNTGELFF
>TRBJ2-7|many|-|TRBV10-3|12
TGTGCCAGCAAGGGGGGATCCTACGAGCAGTACTTC
CASKGGSYEQYF
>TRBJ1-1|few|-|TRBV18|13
TGTGCCAGCTCACCACAAGTATCGCGGTACGCTTTCTTT
CASSPQVSRYAFF
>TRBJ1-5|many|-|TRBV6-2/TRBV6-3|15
TGTGCCAGCAGTTACGACGTGGGGGGCGGTCAGCCCCAGCATTTT
CASSYDVGGGQPQHF
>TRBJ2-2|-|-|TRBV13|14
TGTGCCAGCAGCTTTTGGGGTTACACCGGGGAGCTGTTTTTT
CASSFWGYTGELFF
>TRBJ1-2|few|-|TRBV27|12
TGTGCCAGCAGTCGGGGTCCTTATGGCTACACCTTC
CASSRGPYGYTF
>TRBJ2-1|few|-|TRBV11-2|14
TGTGCCAGCAGCCCGCGGGGCGACACTAATGAGCAGTTCTTC
CASSPRGDTNEQFF
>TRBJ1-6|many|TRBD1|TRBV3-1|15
TGTGCCAGCAGCCAAGATGGGACAGGCCGCTCACCCCTCCACTTT
CASSQDGTGRSPLHF
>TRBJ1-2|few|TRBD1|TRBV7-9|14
TGTGCCAGCAGCCTACGAGGGGGCGACTATGGCTACACCTTC
CASSLRGGDYGYTF
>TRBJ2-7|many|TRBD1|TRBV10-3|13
TGTGCCATCACTCCGACAGGGGGTCACGAGCAGTACTTC
CAITPTGGHEQYF
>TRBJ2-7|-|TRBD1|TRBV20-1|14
TGCAGTGCCCAACCGGGACAGGGGACCTACGGGCAGTACTTC
CSAQPGQGTYGQYF
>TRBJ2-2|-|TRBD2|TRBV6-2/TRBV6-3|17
TGTGCCAGCAGTTATCCCCGGAGCGGGAGAGACACCGGGGAGCTGTTTTTT
CASSYPRSGRDTGELFF